The T cell receptor beta chain described here comes from a study of blood T cell repertoires in COVID-19. In the study overall: Sites in the United States, Italy and Spain provided acute and convalescent COVID-19 samples. PBMCs, B-cell-depleted T cells, or T cells were the source of the cDNA or gDNA that made up the material.

In the authors' methods: Reference gene primer amplification gave nucleated cell count estimates. The method was immunoSEQ multiplex PCR; TCRdb's version includes in-frame clones alone and lacks a portion of them. From that table come the V and J calls and clone size; the DNA was used to work out D and trimming. The table shows roughly 200,000 clones, with around 87% occurring only once. The germline gives CDR1 SNHLY, CDR2 FYNNEI. This CDR3 is built from 16 residues. With 2 bases clipped from V and 1 base from J, the junction kept 7 bases outside the gene matches. What was sequenced was peripheral blood. The chain has TRBV2 and TRBJ1-1; 7 nucleotides match TRBD1. This TCR derives from a man aged 55 to 70 who had recovered from COVID-19. CDR3 residues: CASSETTGQSNTEAFF. Here the CDR3 DNA reads TGTGCCAGCAGTGAAACCACGGGACAGTCGAACACTGAAGCTTTCTTT.